This T cell receptor (beta chain) originates from a study of blood T cell repertoires in COVID-19. Study overall: The study drew acute and convalescent COVID-19 samples from the United States, Italy and Spain. The analysed material was cDNA or gDNA that came from T cells, B-cell-depleted T cells, or PBMCs.

This clone occurred once. The CDR3 is 11 amino acids. The ends were cut back, 6 bases at V and 1 base at J, with 4 bases in the middle. Using immunoSEQ multiplex PCR, the repertoire was profiled, and TCRdb retains in-frame clones only, with some absent. The data show 150,000 to 200,000 clones, less than 90% seen once. This TCR derives from a woman aged 40 to 50 with acute or convalescent COVID-19. This chain connects TRBV12-3 or TRBV12-4 to TRBJ2-7; D is unclear. The sequencing sample was made of peripheral blood. The CDR3 DNA follows: TGTGCCAGCAGGACTTCCTACGAGCAGTACTTC. Translated: CASRTSYEQYF.